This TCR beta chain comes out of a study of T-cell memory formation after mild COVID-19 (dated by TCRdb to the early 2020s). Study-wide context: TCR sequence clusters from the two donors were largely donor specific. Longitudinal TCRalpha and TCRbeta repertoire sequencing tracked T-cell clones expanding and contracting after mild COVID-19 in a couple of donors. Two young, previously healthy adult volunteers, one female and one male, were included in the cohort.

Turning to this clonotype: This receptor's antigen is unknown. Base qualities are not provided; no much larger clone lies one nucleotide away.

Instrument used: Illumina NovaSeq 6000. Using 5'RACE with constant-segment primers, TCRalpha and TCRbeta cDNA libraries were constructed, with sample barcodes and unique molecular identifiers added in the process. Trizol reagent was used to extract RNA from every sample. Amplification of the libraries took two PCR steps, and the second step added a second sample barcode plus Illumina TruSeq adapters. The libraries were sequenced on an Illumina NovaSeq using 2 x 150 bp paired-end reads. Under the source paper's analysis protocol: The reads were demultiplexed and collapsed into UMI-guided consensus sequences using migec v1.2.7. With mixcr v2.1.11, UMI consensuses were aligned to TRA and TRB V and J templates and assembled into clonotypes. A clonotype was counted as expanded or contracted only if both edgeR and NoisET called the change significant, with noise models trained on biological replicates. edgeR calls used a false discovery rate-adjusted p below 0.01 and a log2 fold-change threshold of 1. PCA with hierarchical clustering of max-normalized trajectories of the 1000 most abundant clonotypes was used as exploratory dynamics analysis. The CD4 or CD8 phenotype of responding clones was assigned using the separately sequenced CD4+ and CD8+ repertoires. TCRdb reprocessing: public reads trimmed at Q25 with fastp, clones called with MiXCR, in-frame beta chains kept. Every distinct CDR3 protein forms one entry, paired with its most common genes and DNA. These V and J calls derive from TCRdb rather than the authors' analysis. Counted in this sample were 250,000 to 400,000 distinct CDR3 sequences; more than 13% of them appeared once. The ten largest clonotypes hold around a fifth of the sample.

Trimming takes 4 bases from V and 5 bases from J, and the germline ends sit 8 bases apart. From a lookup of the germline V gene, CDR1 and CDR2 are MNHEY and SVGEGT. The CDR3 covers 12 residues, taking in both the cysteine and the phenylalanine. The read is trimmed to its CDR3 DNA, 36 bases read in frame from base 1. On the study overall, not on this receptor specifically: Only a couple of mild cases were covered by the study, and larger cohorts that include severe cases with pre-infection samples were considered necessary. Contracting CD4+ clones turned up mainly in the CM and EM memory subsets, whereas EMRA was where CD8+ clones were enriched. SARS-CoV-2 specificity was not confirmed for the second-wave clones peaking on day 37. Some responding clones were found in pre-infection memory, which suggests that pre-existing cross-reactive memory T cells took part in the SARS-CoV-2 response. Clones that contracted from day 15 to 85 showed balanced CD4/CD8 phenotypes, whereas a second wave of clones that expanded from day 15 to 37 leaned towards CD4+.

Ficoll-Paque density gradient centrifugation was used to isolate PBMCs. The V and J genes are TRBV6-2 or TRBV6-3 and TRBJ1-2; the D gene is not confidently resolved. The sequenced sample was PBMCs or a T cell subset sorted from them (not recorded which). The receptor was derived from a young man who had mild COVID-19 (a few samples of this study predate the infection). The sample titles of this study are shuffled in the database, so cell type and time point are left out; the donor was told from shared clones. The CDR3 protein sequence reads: CASSFTAYGYTF. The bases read TGTGCCAGCAGTTTTACGGCTTATGGCTACACCTTC.